This is a list of T cell receptor beta chains from one sample in a study of beta chain features in type 1 diabetes. The assay was immunoSEQ multiplex PCR, and TCRdb's table has in-frame clones only and misses some. The table has a few hundred thousand clones, around 15% seen once. The specimen was central memory CD4+ T cells from blood. These receptor sequences come from a man aged 25-40 years in good health. Each CDR3 is given with its conserved first and last residue. Each record gives: D gene, CDR3 length, J gene, V gene, clone size, CDR3 protein, CDR3 DNA. A D gene is named only where the DNA matches it firmly. Size is omitted from some rows. Given values are once, few, many or a class for expanded clones.

>.|13|TRBJ2-3|TRBV29-1|few
CSSAQTSRDTQYF
TGCAGCTCTGCCCAAACTAGCAGAGATACGCAGTATTTT
>TRBD2|15|TRBJ2-1|TRBV9|.
CASSVGAGIYNEQFF
TGTGCCAGCAGCGTAGGAGCGGGAATTTACAATGAGCAGTTCTTC
>.|11|TRBJ1-2|TRBV5-4|.
CASRQDTGYTF
TGTGCCAGCAGGCAAGATACCGGCTACACCTTC
>TRBD2|16|TRBJ2-3|TRBV6-6|few
CASRIGTSGTSDTQYF
TGTGCCAGCAGGATCGGGACTAGCGGGACCTCAGATACGCAGTATTTT
>.|12|TRBJ2-3|TRBV7-2|few
CASSPLADTQYF
TGTGCCAGCAGTCCTCTAGCTGATACGCAGTATTTT
>.|13|TRBJ1-1|TRBV27|few
CASSFRQGPEAFF
TGTGCCAGCAGTTTCCGCCAAGGACCTGAAGCTTTCTTT
>.|15|TRBJ1-5|TRBV18|.
CASSLSSGGARPQHF
TGTGCCAGCTCGTTGTCTTCCGGGGGTGCTCGCCCCCAGCATTTT
>.|13|TRBJ1-1|TRBV9|.
CASSLAPNTEAFF
TGTGCCAGCTCCCTTGCCCCTAACACTGAAGCTTTCTTT
>.|14|TRBJ1-2|TRBV7-9|.
CASSPIGGDYGYTF
TGTGCCAGCAGCCCGATTGGGGGGGACTATGGCTACACCTTC
>.|12|TRBJ1-2|TRBV29-1|.
CSVDMEDYGYTF
TGCAGCGTTGATATGGAGGACTATGGCTACACCTTC
>.|16|TRBJ2-3|TRBV11-3|.
CASSTSGAGDTDTQYF
TGTGCCAGCAGCACGAGCGGCGCAGGGGATACAGATACGCAGTATTTT
>TRBD2|12|TRBJ2-7|TRBV29-1|few
CSVWEGSEEQYF
TGCAGCGTTTGGGAGGGGTCGGAAGAGCAGTACTTC
>TRBD1|13|TRBJ2-1|TRBV30|many
CAWSWDRLGEQFF
TGTGCCTGGAGTTGGGACAGGTTGGGTGAGCAGTTCTTC
>.|13|TRBJ2-1|TRBV25-1|few
CASANSLNYGQFF
TGTGCCAGCGCAAACAGTCTGAATTATGGGCAGTTCTTC
>TRBD2|15|TRBJ2-1|TRBV5-1|many
CASSLLAGDYNEQFF
TGCGCCAGCAGCCTCCTAGCGGGAGACTACAATGAGCAGTTCTTC
>.|13|TRBJ2-1|TRBV7-2|.
CASRSGSEREQFF
TGTGCCAGCAGATCAGGCAGCGAGAGAGAGCAGTTCTTC
>.|17|TRBJ2-7|TRBV9|few
CASSAHLSGGGSYEQYF
TGTGCCAGCAGCGCACACCTGAGCGGTGGGGGTTCCTACGAGCAGTACTTC